The next 4 T cell receptor beta chains were all read from a single sample in a study of T cells in Graves' hyperthyroidism and ophthalmopathy. Authors of the study amplified TCR beta CDR3 regions from RNA transcripts. HTBI primers drove first-round RT-PCR of the TCR CDR3. TCRdb ran MiXCR on the multiplex PCR reads and lists one entry per CDR3 protein. The sample has 140,000 or so distinct CDR3 sequences, around 20% seen once. Sequencing used blood. The receptors here all came from a woman aged 45 to 65 with Graves' hyperthyroidism that later progressed to Graves' ophthalmopathy.

V usage is TRBV20-1 and J usage is TRBJ2-1; 11 nucleotides align to TRBD2. Germline assignment: CDR1 DFQATT and CDR2 SNEGSKA (reference sequence). There are 15 residues in the CDR3. V was clipped by 3 bases and J by 7 bases; unmatched bases: 8. In DNA, the CDR3 is TGCAGTGCTAGGGGGCTAGCGGGGGGATCGAATGAGCAGTTCTTC. It codes for CSARGLAGGSNEQFF.

This clonotype showed up many times. The genes are TRBV7-2 and TRBJ2-7, with 11 bases matching TRBD2. The CDR3 runs to 15 residues. The V gene end was trimmed by 5 bases and the J gene end by 3 bases; junction bases not matched to a gene: 6. Per the germline V gene, CDR1 is SGHTA and CDR2 is FQGNSA. CDR3 sequence: CASSASGRSIYEQYF. Here the CDR3 DNA reads TGTGCCAGCAGCGCTAGCGGGAGGTCCATCTACGAGCAGTACTTC.

This clonotype was counted at least ten times. V gene TRBV28 combines with J gene TRBJ2-7, with 7 bases that match TRBD1. CDR1 and CDR2 (germline): MDHEN, SYDVKM. The CDR3 length is 15 residues. V trimming: 1 base; J trimming: 2 bases; junction bases outside the gene matches: 5. CDR3 DNA sequence: TGTGCCAGCAGTTTATCTGGGCAGGGGGCCTACGAGCAGTACTTC. The encoded protein is CASSLSGQGAYEQYF. The whole variable domain, remainder taken from reference TRBV28 and TRBJ2-7, is DVKVTQSSRYLVKRTGEKVFLECVQDMDHENMFWYRQDPGLGLRLIYFSYDVKMKEKGDIPEGYSVSREKKERFSLILESASTNQTSMYLCASSLSGQGAYEQYFGPGTRLTVT.

This clonotype is labeled as medium-sized (0.01 to 0.1%). The J gene is TRBJ1-5, the V gene TRBV28; D ambiguous. Trimming removed 5 bases at V and 4 bases at J, with 15 bases between. The germline CDR1 and CDR2 sequences are MDHEN and SYDVKM. The CDR3 is made up of 15 amino acids. The DNA for the CDR3 is TGTGCCAGCAGTAATCCCTCCGGGTCTAATCAGCCCCAGCATTTT. This encodes CASSNPSGSNQPQHF.